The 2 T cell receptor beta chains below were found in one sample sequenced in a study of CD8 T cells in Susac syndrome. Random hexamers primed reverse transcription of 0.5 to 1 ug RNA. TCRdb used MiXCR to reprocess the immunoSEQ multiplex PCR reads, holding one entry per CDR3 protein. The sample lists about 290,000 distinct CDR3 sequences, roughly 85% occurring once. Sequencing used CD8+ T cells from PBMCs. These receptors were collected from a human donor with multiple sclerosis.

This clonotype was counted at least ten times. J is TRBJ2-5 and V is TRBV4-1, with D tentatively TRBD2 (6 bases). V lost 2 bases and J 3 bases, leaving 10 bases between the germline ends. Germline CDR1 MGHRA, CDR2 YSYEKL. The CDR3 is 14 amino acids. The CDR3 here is CASSQPSAKETQYF. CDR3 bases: TGCGCCAGCAGCCAACCTAGCGCGAAAGAGACCCAGTACTTC.

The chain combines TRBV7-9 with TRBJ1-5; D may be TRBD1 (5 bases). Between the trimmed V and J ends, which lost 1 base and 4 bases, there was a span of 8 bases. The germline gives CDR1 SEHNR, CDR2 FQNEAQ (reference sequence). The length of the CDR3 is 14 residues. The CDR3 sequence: CASSLGQQNQPQHF. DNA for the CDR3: TGTGCCAGCAGCTTAGGACAGCAGAATCAGCCCCAGCATTTT.